What follows are 21 T cell receptor beta chains derived from one specimen sequenced in a study of T cells in Graves' hyperthyroidism and ophthalmopathy. TCR beta CDR3 regions were amplified from RNA transcripts. The TCR CDR3 first-round RT-PCR relied on the HTBI primer set. MiXCR, applied by TCRdb to the multiplex PCR reads, yields one record per CDR3 protein. The sample gives over 450,000 distinct CDR3 sequences, under 20% of which show up once; roughly 15% is in the top ten. The sequenced sample consisted of blood. The origin of the receptors is a woman between 18 and 30 years old with Graves' ophthalmopathy.

In this sample, this clonotype turned up many times. The chain combines TRBV30 with TRBJ1-1, with D hard to call. Trimming removed 2 bases at V and 0 bases at J, with 7 bases between. The CDR3 has 13 amino acids. CDR1 is GTSNPN, CDR2 SVGIG, per germline (reference sequence). This CDR3 is CAWSNGVNTEAFF. In DNA form, the CDR3 reads TGTGCCTGGAGTAACGGGGTGAACACTGAAGCTTTCTTT.

The chain has TRBV10-3 and TRBJ2-1; D is unclear. Trimming took off 4 bases at V and 5 bases at J, with 9 bases between the two ends. The CDR3 length is 13 residues. The germline gives CDR1 ENHRY, CDR2 SYGVKD. The CDR3 reads CAISVGGNNEQFF. Here the CDR3 DNA reads TGTGCCATCAGTGTCGGCGGAAACAATGAGCAGTTCTTC.

In this sample, this clonotype turned up many times. The chain is built from TRBV20-1 and TRBJ2-1; maybe TRBD1 (5 bases). The CDR3 has 12 residues. V was cut by 4 bases and J by 7 bases, with 11 bases left in between. Germline V gene sequence: CDR1 DFQATT, CDR2 SNEGSKA (reference sequence). CDR3 protein: CSATGMVNEQFF. DNA of the CDR3: TGCAGTGCTACAGGGATGGTGAATGAGCAGTTCTTC.

This clonotype has ten or more counts. CDR3 residues: CASSHPRGRGTGELFF. As DNA, the CDR3 is TGTGCCAGCAGTCACCCCAGGGGGCGCGGCACCGGGGAGCTGTTTTTT. This rearrangement joins TRBV27 to TRBJ2-2; 8 bases map to TRBD1. In germline, CDR1 is MNHEY, CDR2 SMNVEV (reference sequence). Unmatched junction bases numbered 9, after V lost 5 bases and J lost 4 bases. The CDR3 runs 16 residues.

The chain links TRBV19 to TRBJ2-3; 7 positions match TRBD2. The CDR3 has 16 residues. V shed 0 bases and J 5 bases; nucleotides not matched to a gene: 8. From germline, CDR1 is LNHDA and CDR2 SQIVND (reference sequence). CDR3 nucleotide sequence: TGTGCCAGTAGTATAGATCGGGGTTCGGGGGGAGATACGCAGTATTTT. Translating gives CASSIDRGSGGDTQYF.

Many counts were recorded for this clonotype. This chain joins TRBV12-3 or TRBV12-4 and TRBJ1-1; 7 nucleotides agree with TRBD1. The CDR3 is 14 amino acids. The J segment lost 0 bases and the V segment lost 5 bases, leaving 3 bases of the junction unmatched. CDR3 in amino acids: CASSQRGLNTEAFF. Written as DNA, the CDR3 is TGTGCCAGCAGTCAGAGGGGGCTGAACACTGAAGCTTTCTTT.

The V gene is TRBV7-9, the J gene TRBJ2-7; 9 bases line up with TRBD1. Germline loops: CDR1 SEHNR, CDR2 FQNEAQ (reference sequence). Trimming cost V 1 base and J 4 bases; bases outside gene matches: 2. This CDR3 contains 14 residues. The CDR3 here is CASSLGDRDYEQYF. The CDR3 DNA is TGTGCCAGCAGCTTAGGGGACAGGGATTACGAGCAGTACTTC.

This clonotype was observed at least ten times. The rearrangement joins TRBV5-1 to TRBJ2-2; tentative D call: TRBD1 (6 bases). This CDR3 comprises 13 residues. The V gene's germline CDR1 is SGHRS and CDR2 YFSETQ. The V gene lost 4 bases and the J gene lost 5 bases, with 9 bases spanning the gap. As DNA, the CDR3 is TGCGCCAGCAGCCGGACAGAAACCGGGGAGCTGTTTTTT. Translation: CASSRTETGELFF.

This clonotype was detected only a few times. The J gene is TRBJ2-3, the V gene TRBV6-1; 10 nucleotides align to TRBD1. Germline V gene data show CDR1 as MNHNS and CDR2 as SASEGT. The CDR3 sequence is 12 residues long. CDR3: CAATGGPDTQYF. CDR3 DNA: TGTGCTGCGACAGGGGGCCCAGATACGCAGTATTTT.

This clonotype occurred a few times. The V call is TRBV27, the J call TRBJ1-1; D uncertain. Trimming stripped 6 bases from V and 3 bases from J, with 11 bases between. CDR1 is MNHEY, CDR2 SMNVEV, per germline (reference sequence). CDR3 length equals 13 residues. CDR3 nucleotide sequence: TGTGCCAGCAGATCGTTGGGCCACACTGAAGCTTTCTTT. Protein product: CASRSLGHTEAFF.

The CDR3 nucleotides read TGCAGTGCTAGAAGGGGCGCGGTGAACACTGAAGCTTTCTTT. Translation: CSARRGAVNTEAFF. The V and J genes are TRBV20-1 and TRBJ1-1; D may be TRBD1 (5 bases). The ends were cut back, 2 bases at V and 0 bases at J, with 10 bases in the middle. The V gene's germline CDR1 is DFQATT and CDR2 SNEGSKA (reference sequence). The CDR3 spans 14 residues.

This clonotype showed up just a few times. This chain connects TRBV10-2 to TRBJ1-1; D not resolved. This CDR3 comprises 15 residues. V shed 7 bases and J shed 1 base, with 16 bases lying between them. Germline CDR1 reads WSHSY; CDR2 reads SAAADI. DNA of the CDR3: TGCGCCAGCAAAACTAATACACGGACGAACACTGAAGCTTTCTTT. Protein product: CASKTNTRTNTEAFF.

This clonotype was recorded at least ten times. CDR3 protein: CAWSVWREVGTGELFF. For the CDR3, the DNA is TGTGCCTGGAGTGTATGGCGGGAGGTCGGCACCGGGGAGCTGTTTTTT. The chain is built from TRBV30 and TRBJ2-2, with TRBD2 identical over 8 bases. This CDR3 has 16 residues. V trimming: 0 bases; J trimming: 4 bases; junction bases outside the gene matches: 7. Germline lookup yields CDR1 GTSNPN and CDR2 SVGIG (reference sequence).

V and J are TRBV14 and TRBJ1-2, with TRBD1 as a possible D gene (6 bases). The ends were cut back, 5 bases at V and 1 base at J, with 14 bases in the middle. Germline lookup yields CDR1 SGHDN and CDR2 FVKESK. The length of the CDR3 is 15 residues. DNA for the CDR3: TGTGCCAGCAGCTATGACAGGACTGTTAACTATGGCTACACCTTC. Its protein is CASSYDRTVNYGYTF.

This clonotype has a count of ten or more. V and J are TRBV6-5 and TRBJ2-2; tentatively, D is TRBD2 (6 bases). Trimming left V 1 base short and J 1 base short, with 10 bases between. Germline V gene lookup returns CDR1 MNHEY and CDR2 SVGAGI. The CDR3 extends over 16 amino acids. Here the CDR3 DNA reads TGTGCCAGCAGTTACTTCGGAGGGCGGAACACCGGGGAGCTGTTTTTT. Its protein product is CASSYFGGRNTGELFF.

This clonotype turned up a few times. The chain joins TRBV4-2 to TRBJ2-7; D is possibly TRBD1 (5 bases). V was trimmed by 1 base and J by 2 bases, leaving 12 bases between them. From germline, CDR1 is LGHNA and CDR2 YNFKEQ. This CDR3 comprises 15 residues. CDR3 in DNA: TGTGCCAGCAGCCAAGGACTGGCGGACACCTACGAGCAGTACTTC. Its protein product is CASSQGLADTYEQYF.

This clonotype was observed at least ten times. The rearrangement uses TRBV29-1 and TRBJ2-7, with TRBD2 as a possible D gene (5 bases). CDR1 and CDR2 (germline): SQVTM, ANQGSEA. This CDR3 is 14 amino acids long. Trimming cost V 1 base and J 0 bases, with 10 bases left between them. The CDR3 DNA follows: TGCAGCGTTGAAGGGAGCGGTAACTCCTACGAGCAGTACTTC. Amino acid sequence: CSVEGSGNSYEQYF.

There are many counts of this clonotype. The chain recombines TRBV7-2 with TRBJ2-1; 10 bases agree with TRBD2. The CDR3 length is 15 residues. Germline assignment: CDR1 SGHTA and CDR2 FQGNSA. V was pared by 7 bases and J by 4 bases, with 7 bases of the junction left unmatched. CDR3 sequence: CASTPGLASYNEQFF. For the CDR3, the DNA is TGTGCCAGCACGCCGGGACTAGCGAGTTACAATGAGCAGTTCTTC.

The rearrangement uses TRBV2 and TRBJ1-2; D gene ambiguous. The CDR3 loop spans 13 amino acids. Trimming pared 8 bases from V and 2 bases from J, leaving 12 bases between. Germline-derived CDR1 and CDR2 are SNHLY and FYNNEI. The CDR3 is CASDDGLNYGYTF. The CDR3 DNA is TGTGCCAGCGACGACGGGCTGAACTATGGCTACACCTTC.

This clonotype was seen at least ten times. This chain uses TRBV28 with TRBJ2-5; 7 bases match TRBD1. This CDR3 is built from 16 residues. V lost 6 bases and J lost 2; bases outside the gene matches: 12. Germline-derived CDR1 and CDR2 are MDHEN and SYDVKM. The CDR3 reads CASSPFWDRQQETQYF. The CDR3 nucleotides are TGTGCCAGCAGCCCTTTTTGGGACAGACAGCAAGAGACCCAGTACTTC. Using reference TRBV28 and TRBJ2-5 for the parts outside the CDR3, the full variable domain is DVKVTQSSRYLVKRTGEKVFLECVQDMDHENMFWYRQDPGLGLRLIYFSYDVKMKEKGDIPEGYSVSREKKERFSLILESASTNQTSMYLCASSPFWDRQQETQYFGPGTRLLVL.

This clonotype has a handful of counts. The V and J genes are TRBV30 and TRBJ1-4; D is undetermined. Trimming cost V 1 base and J 3 bases, with 0 bases left between them. Looked up from germline, CDR1 is GTSNPN and CDR2 is SVGIG (reference sequence). This CDR3 is built from 11 residues. The CDR3 loop reads CAWSANEKLFF. The CDR3 DNA is TGTGCCTGGAGTGCTAATGAAAAACTGTTTTTT.